These 16 T cell receptor beta chains originate from one sample sequenced in a study of T cells in women clearing cervical HPV infection. Repertoires were generated with immunoSEQ multiplex PCR, while TCRdb's copy carries only in-frame clones and drops some. The sample holds some 21,000 clones. The sequencing input was blood buffy coat. The receptors stem from a woman between 18 and 75 years old with a cervical HPV16 infection that either progressed to CIN3+ or cleared (not recorded which).

Details on this clone: The read gets to within 3 residues of the CDR3 end, and the germline J gene fills in the rest. The rearrangement links TRBV5-1 to TRBJ1-1; perhaps TRBD1 as D (5 bases). CDR1 SGHRS and CDR2 YFSETQ come from the germline V gene. The CDR3 totals 17 residues. With 1 base removed from V and 2 bases from J, the gap between germline ends came to 18 bases. The part of the CDR3 DNA that was read is TGCGCCAGCAGCTTGTTCCCCAGCGGGGGAAGAAACACTGAA. Its protein product is CASSLFPSGGRNTE. The complete CDR3 sequence is CASSLFPSGGRNTEAFF.

A note on this clone: The CDR3 end is not reached by the read, which stops 3 residues before it; the germline J gene fills it in. This chain joins TRBV27 and TRBJ1-2; tentative D call: TRBD1 (5 bases). This CDR3 contains 15 residues. The germline gives CDR1 MNHEY, CDR2 SMNVEV (reference sequence). V was shortened by 6 bases and J by 1 base, with 15 bases between the two germline ends. CDR3 loop: CASRNAGTDNYGYTF. The sequenced CDR3 bases are TGTGCCAGCAGAAACGCCGGGACTGATAACTATGGC.

Points on this clone: The CDR3 extends 3 residues past the end of the read, so its final part is completed from the germline J gene. V is TRBV5-4 and J is TRBJ1-4, with TRBD1 matching over 9 bases. Germline assignment: CDR1 SGHNT and CDR2 YYREEE (reference sequence). There are 15 residues in the CDR3. V lost 0 bases, J lost 10 bases, and 7 bases stayed unmatched. CDR3 loop: CASSLDTGGTGKLFF. CDR3 DNA, as far as it was read: TGTGCCAGCAGCTTGGACACAGGGGGCACCGGAAAA. Supplemented by reference TRBV5-4 and TRBJ1-4, the full variable domain reads ETGVTQSPTHLIKTRGQQVTLRCSSQSGHNTVSWYQQALGQGPQFIFQYYREEENGRGNFPPRFSGLQFPNYSSELNVNALELDDSALYLCASSLDTGGTGKLFFGSGTQLSVL.

Remarks on this clone: The sequence runs out 3 residues before the end of the CDR3; the remainder is reconstructed from the germline J gene. This chain uses TRBV10-2 with TRBJ2-3; 7 bases are a match to TRBD2. Germline V gene data show CDR1 as WSHSY and CDR2 as SAAADI. The CDR3 sequence is 14 residues long. V shed 8 bases, J shed 5 bases, and the junction held 10 bases outside the gene matches. The CDR3 DNA, read in part, is TGCGCCAGCGGTCCCGGGGGGATCCTAGATACG. Its protein is CASGPGGILDT. The CDR3 in its entirety is CASGPGGILDTQYF.

To note about this clone: The CDR3 is cut off 3 residues early in the read; its end comes from the germline J gene. The chain recombines TRBV7-9 with TRBJ2-7; D might be TRBD2 (6 bases). The CDR3 spans 14 residues. Trimming removed 3 bases from V and 2 bases from J, with 11 bases in between. Germline CDR1 reads SEHNR; CDR2 reads FQNEAQ (reference sequence). CDR3 in amino acids: CASSLGRGTYEQYF. The CDR3 bases that were read are TGTGCCAGCAGCTTGGGTCGGGGGACCTACGAG.

As regards this clone: The observed sequence ends 3 residues before the CDR3 terminus, with the missing tail filled in from the germline J gene. This sequence joins TRBV6-2 or TRBV6-3 and TRBJ1-5; a possible D gene is TRBD1 (5 bases). CDR3 length: 15 residues. Trimming stripped 2 bases from V and 1 base from J, with 9 bases between. Looked up from germline, CDR1 is MNHEY and CDR2 is SVGEGT. CDR3 DNA (partial): TGTGCCAGCAGTTACCCGACAGCCAGCAATCAGCCC. Protein: CASSYPTASNQP. In full, the CDR3 reads CASSYPTASNQPQHF.

In regard to this clone: The CDR3 end falls 3 residues outside the read, so it is completed with the germline J gene. Additional DNA sequences in this sample encode the identical CDR3. The rearrangement joins TRBV10-3 to TRBJ1-2, with D unresolved. The germline V gene encodes CDR1 ENHRY and CDR2 SYGVKD. Trimming stripped 3 bases from V and 4 bases from J, with 6 bases between. This CDR3 spans 12 amino acids. CDR3 protein: CAISEQFYGYTF. The sequenced CDR3 bases are TGTGCCATCAGTGAACAATTCTATGGC.

As regards this clone: Read sequence stops 3 residues before the CDR3 end, and the germline J gene provides the missing end. V is TRBV2 and J is TRBJ1-2; possibly TRBD1 for D (5 bases). This CDR3 spans 15 amino acids. The V gene's germline CDR1 is SNHLY and CDR2 FYNNEI. The CDR3 DNA, read in part, is TGTGCCAGCACCGGGACTAGCGGGTACACAGATACC. Protein: CASTGTSGYTDT. The entire CDR3 protein is CASTGTSGYTDTYTF.

In the case of this clone: The read ends 3 residues early relative to the CDR3; the germline J gene fills the gap. This chain uses TRBV6-2 or TRBV6-3 with TRBJ2-3; D perhaps matches TRBD2 (6 bases). Between the trimmed V and J ends, which lost 2 bases and 0 bases, there was a span of 12 bases. The V gene's germline CDR1 is MNHEY and CDR2 SVGEGT. The length of the CDR3 is 16 residues. This CDR3 is CASSYDPLASTDTQYF. Partial CDR3 DNA: TGTGCCAGCAGTTACGATCCTCTAGCGAGCACAGATACG.

With regard to this clone: Coverage ceases 3 residues before the CDR3 finishes, and the germline J gene fills in the end. The chain employs TRBV19 and TRBJ2-1, with TRBD1 matching 7 bases. Trimming at V came to 5 bases and at J to 1 base, leaving 8 bases not matched to a gene. Germline V lookup: CDR1 LNHDA, CDR2 SQIVND (reference sequence). The CDR3 has 16 amino acids. CDR3 bases read: TGTGCCAGTAGTGCCCCGGGACAGCTTTCCTACAATGAG. Its protein is CASSAPGQLSYNE. The entire CDR3 reads CASSAPGQLSYNEQFF.

With respect to this clone: The read ends 3 residues before the CDR3 terminus; that terminus is restored from the germline J gene. V and J are TRBV7-6 and TRBJ2-3; 7 bases fit TRBD1. The CDR3 sequence is 13 residues long. The germline V gene encodes CDR1 SGHVS and CDR2 FNYEAQ. The CDR3 region is CASSGDSEETQYF. The part of the CDR3 DNA that was read is TGTGCCAGCAGCGGGGACAGTGAAGAGACG.

About this clone itself: The read terminates 3 residues before the CDR3 end, so the remaining end is supplied by the germline J gene. The chain joins TRBV7-9 to TRBJ1-1; 10 nucleotides align to TRBD1. Germline V lookup: CDR1 SEHNR, CDR2 FQNEAQ (reference sequence). After removal of 5 bases from V and 4 bases from J, the junction contained 4 bases not matched to a gene. This CDR3 comprises 14 residues. The CDR3 DNA, read in part, is TGTGCCAGCAGCCCCGACAGGGGGCTCACTGAA. Protein sequence: CASSPDRGLTE. The whole CDR3 protein reads CASSPDRGLTEAFF.

About this clone itself: The missing CDR3 end, 3 residues past where the read stops, is filled in from the germline J gene. The V and J genes are TRBV6-2 or TRBV6-3 and TRBJ1-2; D ambiguous. Germline V gene lookup returns CDR1 MNHEY and CDR2 SVGEGT. This CDR3 comprises 13 residues. The covered CDR3 bases are TGTGCCAGCACCACCCTAGCGGGAAATGAC. It specifies CASTTLAGND. The whole CDR3 protein is CASTTLAGNDYTF.

With respect to this clone: The CDR3 goes on 3 residues after the read ends, and that part is filled in from the germline J gene. The chain links TRBV19 to TRBJ2-2, with TRBD2 identical over 8 bases. Germline values: CDR1 LNHDA, CDR2 SQIVND (reference sequence). V was pared by 7 bases and J by 5 bases, with 9 bases of the junction left unmatched. CDR3 size: 15 residues. CDR3 region: CASTLFAGGTGELFF. The CDR3 DNA, read in part, is TGTGCCAGTACCTTGTTCGCGGGAGGAACCGGGGAG.

Frequency places this clone as medium-sized (0.01 to 0.1%). The read finishes 3 residues shy of the CDR3 end, and the germline J gene is used to complete it. The chain uses TRBV7-9 and TRBJ2-3; the D is unclear. The CDR3 is made up of 12 amino acids. Germline V lookup: CDR1 SEHNR, CDR2 FQNEAQ (reference sequence). Trimming took 2 bases from V and 6 from J, leaving 6 bases between them. CDR3 in amino acids: CASSLRWDTQYF. Incomplete CDR3 DNA: TGTGCCAGCAGCTTACGGTGGGATACG.

As regards this clone: From the germline J gene comes the end of the CDR3, since the read stops 3 residues before it. The rearrangement links TRBV18 to TRBJ2-4; 8 nucleotides align to TRBD1. The CDR3 contains 17 residues. Germline V gene lookup returns CDR1 KGHSH and CDR2 LQKENI. Incomplete CDR3 DNA: TGTGCCAGCTCACCTACCCCGACAGGGGAAAGTAACTATGGT. It translates to CASSPTPTGESNYG. From start to end, the CDR3 is CASSPTPTGESNYGQYF.